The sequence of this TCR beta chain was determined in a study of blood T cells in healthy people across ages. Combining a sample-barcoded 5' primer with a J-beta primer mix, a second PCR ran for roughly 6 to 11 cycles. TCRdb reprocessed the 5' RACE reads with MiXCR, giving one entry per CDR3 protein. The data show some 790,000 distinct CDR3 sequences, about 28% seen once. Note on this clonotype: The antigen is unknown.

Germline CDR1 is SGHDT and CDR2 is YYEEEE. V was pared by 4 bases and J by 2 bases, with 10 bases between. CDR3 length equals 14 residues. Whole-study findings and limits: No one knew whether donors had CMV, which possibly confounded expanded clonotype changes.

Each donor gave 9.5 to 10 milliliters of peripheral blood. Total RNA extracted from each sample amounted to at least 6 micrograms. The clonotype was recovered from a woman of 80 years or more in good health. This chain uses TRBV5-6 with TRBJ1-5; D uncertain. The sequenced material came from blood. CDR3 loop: CASSDRRGNQPQHF. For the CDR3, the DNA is TGTGCCAGCAGCGACCGGCGGGGCAATCAGCCCCAGCATTTT.